This T cell receptor (beta chain) was documented in a study of identical twins (TCRdb year 2016). About the study as a whole: TCR alpha and beta repertoires from monozygotic twins, unrelated adults of various ages and cord blood were deep-sequenced to test whether fetal clonotypes persist. Replicate twin experiments were performed at different times using different library preparation protocols to rule out contamination. Findings and caveats that apply to the study as a whole: In monozygotic twins, recombination models systematically underestimated out-of-frame TCR alpha sharing, but the models matched the sharing seen between unrelated individuals. Zero-insertion analyses could be partly confounded by invariant T cells such as MAIT and iNKT, although diverse VJ usage argued against such confounding for most clonotypes. Because the same donors could not be followed over many years, conclusions were based on cross-sectional statistical analysis. Compared with coincidental sharing between unrelated individuals, an excess of low generation-probability sequences was observed among out-of-frame TCR alpha sequences shared between twins. Abundant cord blood beta clonotypes carried fewer insertions; young adult naive repertoires showed a weaker similar trend, while memory repertoires showed none. The excess sharing between twins in beta out-of-frame sequences was weaker because fewer shared sequences reduced the signal-to-noise ratio.

Every donor in the study was a healthy Caucasian. The study also sequenced three unrelated non-twin adults: a male aged 18 to 30, a male aged 50 to 59 and a female aged 50 to 59. Miltenyi CD45RO+ enrichment and human naive T-cell isolation kits were used to isolate memory (CD45RO+) and naive T cells from PBMC. This clonotype came up many times. Its specific antigen is unknown. No base quality values were provided; no much bigger clone lies one nucleotide off. The CDR1 and CDR2 encoded by the germline V gene are LGHNA and YNFKEQ. V loses 4 bases, J loses 2 bases, and the germline ends lie 14 bases apart. There are 15 amino acids in the CDR3, from cysteine to phenylalanine inclusive. Only the CDR3 region is kept as DNA, spanning 45 bases read in frame from base 1. The library was made by 5' RACE. Data came from an Illumina HiSeq 2000. Template switching introduced a universal primer binding site; the final cDNA contained a unique molecular identifier, enabling accurate counting of TCR cDNA molecules. Specific primers in the conserved constant-segment region were used to synthesize first-strand cDNA for TCR alpha and beta chains. To control for contamination, each cDNA library was double barcoded with a SMART-Mk sample barcode plus Illumina barcodes. TruSeq adapter sequences and Illumina sample barcodes were added in two successive PCR steps. The TCR alpha and beta cDNA libraries were sequenced on the Illumina HiSeq platform using custom primers. The authors' pipeline ran thus. Raw reads were processed with MiGEC to extract unique molecular identifiers, and MiXCR was used to determine CDR3 positions. For each individual, recombination models were inferred using an EM algorithm with the repgenHMM and IGoR tools. The tcR package in R was used for shared clonotype analysis, with sharing normalized by the product of cloneset sizes. Out-of-frame nonproductive sequences were analyzed to study raw recombination free of thymic and clonal selection effects. In TCRdb, the public reads were trimmed at Q25 with fastp and aligned with MiXCR, with productive beta chains retained. Each CDR3 protein appears once, grouped with its most common genes and DNA. V and J calls and clone size were set by TCRdb, not the authors. The sample profile shows under 450,000 distinct CDR3 sequences; less than 20% of them were found once. The top ten clones comprise roughly an eighth of the sample.

The clonotype originates from a man aged 50 or older in good health. Sequences were obtained from naive T cells sorted from blood. The sample's cell subset or site, from its label and the paper: cells isolated with a human naive T-cell isolation kit. Recombination joined TRBV4-2 with TRBJ2-5; the D gene is not confidently resolved. The nucleotides read TGTGCCAGCAGCCCCCCCGAGCGTCAACAAGAGACCCAGTACTTC. Translated, it reads CASSPPERQQETQYF.